This entry lists 20 T cell receptor beta chains sequenced from one sample in a study of preoperative IRX-2 immunotherapy in early breast cancer. Documented treatment: preoperative locoregional IRX-2 cytokine immunotherapy. Method: immunoSEQ multiplex PCR; TCRdb's copy keeps in-frame clones and lacks some. The sample has approximately 2,700 clones, roughly 82% seen once. This sample comprised tumor tissue, obtained after IRX-2 immunotherapy. The receptors were gathered from a human donor with breast cancer.

The chain uses TRBV19 and TRBJ1-1; D possibly corresponds to TRBD1 (6 bases). V was clipped by 6 bases and J by 11 bases, with 16 bases between them. This CDR3 has 12 residues. Germline CDR1 reads LNHDA; CDR2 reads SQIVND (reference sequence). CDR3 region: CASRDSGEGAFF. In DNA form, the CDR3 reads TGTGCCAGTAGGGACAGCGGCGAAGGGGCTTTCTTT.

This chain uses TRBV29-1 with TRBJ2-3; TRBD1 is a possible D gene (6 bases). Germline values: CDR1 SQVTM, CDR2 ANQGSEA. Trimming removed 0 bases at V and 0 bases at J, with 16 bases between. The CDR3 loop spans 17 amino acids. The CDR3 sequence: CSVEDPPLGQSTDTQYF. CDR3 nucleotide sequence: TGCAGCGTTGAAGATCCCCCCTTAGGACAGAGCACAGATACGCAGTATTTT.

The V gene is TRBV28, the J gene TRBJ1-2; D is possibly TRBD1 (6 bases). The CDR3 covers 12 residues. Germline CDR1 reads MDHEN; CDR2 reads SYDVKM. Trimming shortened V by 5 bases and J by 4 bases, and 8 bases separated the two germline ends. CDR3 residues: CASSGQLYGYTF. In nucleotides, the CDR3 is TGTGCCAGCAGTGGACAGCTCTATGGCTACACCTTC.

The chain has TRBV11-3 and TRBJ2-7; D is perhaps TRBD1 (6 bases). V gave up 5 bases and J gave up 4 bases, with 18 bases separating them. This CDR3 has 15 amino acids. Germline CDR1 is SGHNT and CDR2 is YENEEA. The CDR3 here is CASSQITGTNYEQYF. CDR3 DNA: TGTGCCAGCAGCCAAATAACGGGGACAAATTACGAGCAGTACTTC.

This rearrangement joins TRBV6-8 to TRBJ2-1; no firm D call. The CDR3 has 17 amino acids. Germline CDR1 is MNHGY and CDR2 is SAAAGT. V was pared by 5 bases and J by 8 bases, with 25 bases between. The CDR3, as DNA: TGTGCCAGCAGTGATTCGTCGGTGGCTAAATTAGTGGATGAGCAGTTCTTC. Translated: CASSDSSVAKLVDEQFF.

This chain joins TRBV28 and TRBJ2-7; perhaps TRBD2 as D (5 bases). V lost 6 bases, J lost 0 bases, and 15 bases lay in between. The CDR3 totals 15 residues. Germline loops: CDR1 MDHEN, CDR2 SYDVKM. Written as DNA, the CDR3 is TGTGCCAGCAGCCCGCCGGGATCCAACTCCTACGAGCAGTACGTC. Amino acids: CASSPPGSNSYEQYV.

The rearrangement links TRBV6-8 to TRBJ1-6; 7 positions agree with TRBD1. Germline V lookup: CDR1 MNHGY, CDR2 SAAAGT. CDR3 length: 15 residues. Trimming removed 2 bases from V and 10 bases from J; junction bases left unmatched: 8. CDR3 in DNA: TGTGCCAGCAGTTACACAGGGGTAGGAGGCTCACCCCTCCACTTT. This gives the protein CASSYTGVGGSPLHF.

V and J are TRBV11-3 and TRBJ2-1, with 13 bases that match TRBD2. The germline gives CDR1 SGHNT, CDR2 YENEEA. This CDR3 has 16 amino acids. J was trimmed by 4 bases and V by 5 bases; bases with no gene match: 5. The CDR3 region has the DNA TGTGCCAGCAGCACACTAGCGGGGGGGCCATACAATGAGCAGTTCTTC. Translating gives CASSTLAGGPYNEQFF.

The J gene is TRBJ1-2, the V gene TRBV11-3, with 8 bases fitting TRBD1. The V segment lost 2 bases and the J segment 4 bases; nucleotides outside the gene matches: 3. This CDR3 is built from 14 residues. The germline V gene encodes CDR1 SGHNT and CDR2 YENEEA. The CDR3 bases are TGTGCCAGCAGCTTACTGACAGGGGCCTATGGCTACACCTTC. Translation: CASSLLTGAYGYTF.

V is TRBV23-1 and J is TRBJ1-4; D ambiguous. TRBV23-1 is an ORF; its function is uncertain. This CDR3 comprises 13 residues. Trimming left V 6 bases short and J 8 bases short, with 13 bases between. The CDR3 DNA sequence: TGCGCCAGCAGCTTAAATATCCGGGAAAAACTGTTTTTT. It specifies CASSLNIREKLFF.

This chain uses TRBV19 with TRBJ1-6; D possibly corresponds to TRBD1 (5 bases). Germline V CDR1 and CDR2: LNHDA, SQIVND (reference sequence). This CDR3 spans 19 amino acids. The V and J ends lost 0 bases and 13 bases respectively, with 28 bases between them. The CDR3 sequence is CASSIDLTRSGTVRYPLHF. The CDR3, as DNA: TGTGCCAGTAGTATAGATCTAACGAGGTCGGGGACGGTACGTTATCCCCTCCACTTT.

This clone was seen a handful of times. The rearrangement joins TRBV19 to TRBJ2-5, with 12 nucleotides matching TRBD1. This CDR3 contains 17 residues. In germline, CDR1 is LNHDA, CDR2 SQIVND (reference sequence). With V trimmed by 5 bases and J by 5 bases, 12 bases remained unmatched. The CDR3 here is CASSSRDRGRVGETQYF. DNA for the CDR3: TGTGCCAGTAGTTCCCGGGACAGGGGGCGAGTCGGGGAGACCCAGTACTTC. The full variable domain, rest sourced from reference TRBV19 and TRBJ2-5, is DGGITQSPKYLFRKEGQNVTLSCEQNLNHDAMYWYRQDPGQGLRLIYYSQIVNDFQKGDIAEGYSVSREKKESFPLTVTSAQKNPTAFYLCASSSRDRGRVGETQYFGPGTRLLVL.

The chain combines TRBV11-3 with TRBJ2-7; the D gene is possibly TRBD2 (5 bases). V lost 3 bases to trimming and J lost 5 bases, with 14 bases between them. This CDR3 region has 14 residues. CDR1 and CDR2 (germline): SGHNT, YENEEA. CDR3 bases: TGTGCCAGCAGCTTGAACCCGGGGAAGAACGAGCAGTACGTC. Translating it yields CASSLNPGKNEQYV.

The chain is built from TRBV6-8 and TRBJ2-7, with D possibly TRBD1 on 5 matching bases. This CDR3 is 15 amino acids long. CDR1 is MNHGY, CDR2 SAAAGT, per germline. V shed 3 bases and J shed 6 bases, with 18 bases lying between them. The CDR3 DNA is TGTGCCAGCAGTTATTTAGGGGCCACCTTGGGCGAGCAGTACTTC. Amino acid sequence: CASSYLGATLGEQYF.

The genes are TRBV29-1 and TRBJ2-1; TRBD1 matches 10 bases. The CDR3 consists of 14 residues. The germline V gene has CDR1 SQVTM and CDR2 ANQGSEA. Losses at the gene ends were 6 bases for V and 6 bases for J; bases not matched to a gene: 8. The CDR3 DNA sequence: TGCAGCGTCGACAGGGGGCGAATCTTCAATGAGCAGTTCTTC. Protein sequence: CSVDRGRIFNEQFF.

CDR3 DNA sequence: TGTGCCAGCAGAACTCAGGGACAGGGTTACTATGGCTACACCTTC. Its translation is CASRTQGQGYYGYTF. This rearrangement joins TRBV28 to TRBJ1-2; TRBD1 agrees at 9 bases. Germline CDR1 MDHEN, CDR2 SYDVKM. This CDR3 is 15 amino acids long. J was trimmed by 3 bases and V by 6 bases; bases with no gene match: 8.

This clone was recorded a few times. DNA of the CDR3: TGTGCCAGCAGCCTAGGAGGTGGCGGCACTGAAGCTTTCTTT. Protein product: CASSLGGGGTEAFF. The genes are TRBV11-3 and TRBJ1-1; D not certain. From germline, CDR1 is SGHNT and CDR2 YENEEA. Deletions cut 5 bases from V and 4 bases from J, with 14 bases between. The CDR3 is 14 residues long.

This clone was found once. The V gene is TRBV14, the J gene TRBJ2-2; no clear D. The CDR3 is 12 residues long. V lost 2 bases and J 6 bases, leaving 4 bases between the germline ends. Germline assignment: CDR1 SGHDN and CDR2 FVKESK. CDR3 region: CASSQLPGELFF. CDR3 DNA sequence: TGTGCCAGCAGCCAACTCCCCGGGGAGCTGTTTTTT.

The J gene is TRBJ1-2, the V gene TRBV28; D may be TRBD1 (5 bases). V lost 8 bases, J lost 3 bases, and 16 bases lay in between. Per the germline V gene, CDR1 is MDHEN and CDR2 is SYDVKM. This CDR3 comprises 14 residues. CDR3 DNA sequence: TGTGCCAGCGGTGGGGCGGGCGAACACTATGGCTACACCTTC. It specifies CASGGAGEHYGYTF.

This sequence joins TRBV6-7 and TRBJ1-1, with D maybe TRBD1 (5 bases). TRBV6-7 falls under the ORF class, with uncertain function. The V gene lost 4 bases and the J gene lost 11 bases, with 20 bases spanning the gap. The CDR3 is made up of 14 amino acids. CDR3 region: CASSSTSGTIVAFF. As DNA, the CDR3 is TGTGCCAGCAGTTCTACTTCTGGGACTATAGTGGCTTTCTTT.